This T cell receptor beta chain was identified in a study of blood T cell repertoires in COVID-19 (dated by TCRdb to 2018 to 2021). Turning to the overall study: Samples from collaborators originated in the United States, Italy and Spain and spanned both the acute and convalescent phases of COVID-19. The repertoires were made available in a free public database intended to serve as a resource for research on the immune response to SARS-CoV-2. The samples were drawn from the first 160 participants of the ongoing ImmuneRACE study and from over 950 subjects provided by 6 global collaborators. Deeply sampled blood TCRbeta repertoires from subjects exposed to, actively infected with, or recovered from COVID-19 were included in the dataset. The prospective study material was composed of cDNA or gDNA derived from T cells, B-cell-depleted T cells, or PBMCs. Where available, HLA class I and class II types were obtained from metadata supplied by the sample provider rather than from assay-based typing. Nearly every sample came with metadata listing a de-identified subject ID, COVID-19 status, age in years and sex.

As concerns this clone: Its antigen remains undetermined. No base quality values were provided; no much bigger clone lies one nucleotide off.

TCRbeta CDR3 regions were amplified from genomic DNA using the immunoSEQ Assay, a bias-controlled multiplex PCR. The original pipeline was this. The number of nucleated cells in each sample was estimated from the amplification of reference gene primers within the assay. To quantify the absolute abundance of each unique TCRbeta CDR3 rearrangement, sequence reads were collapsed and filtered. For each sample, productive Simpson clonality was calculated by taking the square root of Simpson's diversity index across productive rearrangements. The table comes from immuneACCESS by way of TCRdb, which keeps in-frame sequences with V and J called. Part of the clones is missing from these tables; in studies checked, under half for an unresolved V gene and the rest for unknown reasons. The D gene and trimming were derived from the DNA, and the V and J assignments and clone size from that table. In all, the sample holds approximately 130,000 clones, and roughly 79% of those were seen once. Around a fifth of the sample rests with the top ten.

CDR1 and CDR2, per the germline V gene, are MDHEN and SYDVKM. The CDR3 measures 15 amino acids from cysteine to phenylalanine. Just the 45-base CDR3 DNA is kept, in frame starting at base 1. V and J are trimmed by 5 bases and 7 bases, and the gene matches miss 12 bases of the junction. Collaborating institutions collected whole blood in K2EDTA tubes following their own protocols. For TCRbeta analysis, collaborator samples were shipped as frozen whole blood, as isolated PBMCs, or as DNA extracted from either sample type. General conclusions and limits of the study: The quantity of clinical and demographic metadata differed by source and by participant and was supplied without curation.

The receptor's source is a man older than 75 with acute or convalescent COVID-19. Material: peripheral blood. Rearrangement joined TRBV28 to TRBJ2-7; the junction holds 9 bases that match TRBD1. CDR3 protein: CASSHPGQGIWEQYF. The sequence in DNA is TGTGCCAGCAGTCACCCGGGACAGGGAATTTGGGAGCAGTACTTC. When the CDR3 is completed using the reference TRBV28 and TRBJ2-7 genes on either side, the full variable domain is DVKVTQSSRYLVKRTGEKVFLECVQDMDHENMFWYRQDPGLGLRLIYFSYDVKMKEKGDIPEGYSVSREKKERFSLILESASTNQTSMYLCASSHPGQGIWEQYFGPGTRLTVT.